The source of this T cell receptor (beta chain) is a study of shared T cell receptors in the human thymus. This CDR3 is 13 amino acids long. Germline CDR1 and CDR2: MNHEY and SMNVEV (reference sequence). V lost 4 bases and J lost 9, with 13 bases in between. The table came from immunoSEQ multiplex PCR; TCRdb's copy has only in-frame clones and leaves some out. The repertoire holds more than 550,000 clones, approximately 85% seen once, with roughly 0.01% in the top ten. This same sample was also taken into another study, of human thymus T cells. That work contributes: Donors were healthy Finnish babies undergoing corrective operations for congenital heart defects. From resections taken during corrective heart surgery, the thymus tissue was obtained. There appeared to be biased usage of V and J genes in thymic and blood repertoires. Among unrelated individuals, related research reported thymic repertoires that overlapped highly.

The TCR comes from a girl under three years old with a congenital heart defect. The V gene is TRBV27, the J gene TRBJ2-1, with D perhaps TRBD1 (6 bases). Sequencing was done on a sample of thymocytes. The CDR3 loop is CASSSWGHTEQFF. DNA of the CDR3: TGTGCCAGCAGTTCATGGGGGCACACTGAGCAGTTCTTC.